This T cell receptor beta chain was retrieved from a study of cytomegalovirus exposure and HLA in healthy donors (dated by TCRdb to the late 2010s). Broadly, across the study: According to an earlier analysis of 587 of the donors, 150 million to 200 million T cells yielded 90 million to 130 million unique TCR beta sequences and approximately 300 Gb of sequence data. Both class I and class II loci were covered by HLA typing, at four-digit resolution. Genome-wide SNP genotypes for about 60% of the roughly 670 donors were used in a later genetic analysis, which treated that subset as a discovery cohort. Among the roughly 430 genotyped donors, approximately 81% belonged to the genetic ancestry cluster associated with self-reported Caucasian donors. Using immunosequencing, the study profiled T cell repertoires from 500 to 800 subjects and related those repertoires to cytomegalovirus serostatus. A later analysis re-analyzed previously published TCR beta repertoires from 666 donors and added high-resolution HLA genotyping to study TCR occurrence patterns. In an earlier analysis of 587 of the donors, high-throughput TCR beta sequencing was used to judge whether each TCR beta V gene segment behaved as functional or pseudogenic. The study aimed to test whether signatures of past pathogen exposure could be identified by cataloging public T cell receptors. An early release covering roughly 640 HLA-typed donors comprised 250 to 350 gigabases of sequencing data and around 80 million unique TCR sequences. Donor age, sex, ethnicity and CMV serostatus were compiled alongside the repertoire data. All discovery cohort repertoires had been generated using a single sequencing platform. The number of donors typed differed by locus, with 629-630 for A, B, C, DRB1 and DQB1, 522 for DQA1, 600 to 610 for DPA1, and over 400 for DPB1. Along with the roughly 710-subject first cohort, a separate validation cohort of around 110 different subjects was used. To predict cytomegalovirus infection status, the study combined high-throughput TCR immunosequencing, statistical association of individual TCRs with disease status, and machine learning. Among several hundred genotyped donors of the cohort, an average of around 220,000 unique TCR beta nucleotide sequences was sequenced per donor, of which about 20% were non-productive. A handful of DR-DQ haplotypes were handled as single units for association and clustering because linkage in the cohort was strong. Rather than using new phenotypic data, the later analysis identified candidate immune exposures from TCR beta sequences and from how often those sequences occurred across donors.

The table lists this clone with a count of one. No cognate antigen has been identified for it. Base qualities were left out, and no much larger clone turns up one base away. Trimming costs V 11 bases and J 0 bases, and their ends lie 12 bases apart. From a lookup of the germline V gene, CDR1 and CDR2 are SGHNT and YENEEA. The CDR3 has 13 amino acids, counting the end cysteine and phenylalanine. Only the CDR3 portion is preserved as DNA: 39 bases, with reading frame beginning at the first base. Receptor amplification or capture employed the immunoSEQ multiplex PCR assay. A mixture of 60 forward primers for TCR Vbeta segments and 13 reverse primers for TCR Jbeta segments was used in the multiplex PCR. A multiplex PCR assay on genomic DNA amplified the CDR3 region of rearranged TCR beta genes. The amplified TCR beta libraries were sequenced on the Illumina HiSeq System as 87-base-pair reads. The study's processing was this. A later analysis counted tens of millions of unique TCR beta chains across the 666 repertoires, and some 11 million of these chains were shared by at least two donors. Raw reads were error-corrected and collapsed into unique sequences by a nearest-neighbor algorithm in which closely related sequences were merged to remove PCR and sequencing errors. V, D and J gene segments were assigned by aligning CDR3 sequences to IMGT reference sequences. For a sequence to be retained, at least a six-nucleotide match to both a V gene segment and a J gene segment was required. Rearrangements were classified as productive when the CDR3 lacked stop codons and remained in frame with V and J, and all other rearrangements were classified as non-productive. CDR3 was defined by IMGT convention, running from the second conserved V-encoded cysteine to the conserved J-encoded phenylalanine. Sequences without an unambiguous match to a single V gene segment were excluded from the earlier analysis of about 600 of the donors. In an earlier analysis of some 590 of the donors, a V segment was called functional when productive rearrangements were above 56.7%, and segregating when the standard deviation between donors exceeded 5%. A statistical classification framework was built to diagnose cytomegalovirus status from the catalog of TCR beta chain sequences. In a later analysis, V and J genes were assigned by comparing TCR nucleotide sequences against IMGT/GENE-DB human TR gene sequences. The TCRdist pipeline was used in a later analysis to assign CDR3 sequences and most-parsimonious VDJ recombination scenarios. In a later analysis, each TCR beta chain was defined by its CDR3 amino acid sequence together with its V-gene family, and reads lacking a unique V-gene family were excluded. As a way to deal with suspected cross-contamination and a sequencing artifact, a later analysis dropped over 550 nucleotide sequences that were highly shared and had low generation probability. A later analysis calculated a clonal expansion index for each public chain from normalized within-repertoire ranks of inferred template counts. In a later analysis, generation probabilities were computed using a VDJ recombination model fitted to out-of-frame rearrangements, and the results were checked against IGoR. A later analysis scored TCR-TCR, TCR-HLA and TCR-CMV co-occurrence with hypergeometric tests, applying a repertoire-size bias correction to TCR pairs. In a later analysis, false discovery rates were estimated by permuting HLA or CMV assignments 20 times. In a later analysis, co-occurring TCRs were grouped with DBSCAN, and TCRdist sequence similarity was added when clustering was performed within HLA-allele-positive subsets. Repertoires with fewer than 30,000 or more than 120,000 public chains were left out of co-occurrence clustering, as were about five repertoires with anomalous nucleotide sharing. TCRdb carries this immuneACCESS record with in-frame sequences only. Its versions omit some clonotypes, under half of them owing to an unresolved V gene in the studies checked, with the rest unexplained. Clone size and the V and J calls come from that table; the DNA yielded D and trimming. The sample table contains 90,000 or so clones; only one count was recorded for about 67% of them. Jointly, the top ten make up around 16% of the sample.

The cohort comprised 710 or so healthy bone marrow donors. All cohort members were sampled while nominally healthy, although unrecorded immune exposures were likely present. The donor tested CMV seropositive, placing the donor among the roughly 300 seropositive members of the cohort. A peripheral blood sample was provided by each donor, and peripheral blood mononuclear cells were used for TCR beta sequencing. The Qiagen DNeasy Blood Extraction Kit was used to extract genomic DNA from the blood cell samples. Overall study results and their limits: Sequencing depth was assumed to be roughly uniform across donors in the presence/absence analyses, though that assumption may not hold. A later analysis found that HLA-associated TCR beta chains were more clonally expanded and had lower generation probabilities than equally common non-associated chains. In a later analysis, TCR association rates were found to vary across HLA loci, with the most associated TCRs seen for DRB1 alleles and the fewest for HLA-C alleles. According to a later analysis, parvovirus B19, influenza, CMV and Epstein-Barr virus appeared linked to several top co-occurrence clusters. A group of highly shared sequence variants was considered likely to be a technical artifact of the sequencing pipeline. Assigning TCR associations to individual alleles was difficult when HLA alleles, especially DR and DQ, strongly co-occurred. An association between a missense DCLRE1C variant and V-gene and J-gene trimming of TCR beta chains was found in a later genetic analysis and replicated in an independent cohort. Linkage disequilibrium might explain the correlated functional status among segregating V segments, but an unknown experimental factor could not be excluded. At a false discovery rate of 0.05, a later analysis linked under 20,000 TCR beta sequences to specific HLA alleles. For the cohort, immune exposure information was limited to CMV serostatus. In an earlier analysis of over 550 of the donors, most TCR beta V segments were observed in productive rearrangements about 87% or about 30% of the time, broadly matching IMGT annotations. A total of about 180 TCR beta chains were listed by the study as associated with cytomegalovirus. Three of the identified cytomegalovirus-associated TCR beta chains were confirmed in vitro to be specific for cytomegalovirus antigens. Compared with the 666-donor mean, donors in an Asian-associated ancestry cluster had fewer N-insertions in productive TCRs, according to a later genetic analysis. Because counts were too low, 15 to 20 rarely observed V segments, including chromosome 9 orphons, were left out of the earlier analysis of 587 of the donors. A later analysis found that most CMV-associated TCR beta chains appeared HLA-restricted, with HLA associations seemingly driven largely by CMV exposure. Across donors, most TCR sequences were observed very rarely, whereas some public TCRs were present in many individuals. Cytomegalovirus status was reported to be diagnosed by the classifier with high specificity and sensitivity in both the original and validation cohorts. Because HLA typing was missing for some donors at each locus, association tests included only the typed subset. The 87-base-pair reads could not distinguish some IMGT-functional V segments, including TRBV6-2 and TRBV6-3, so those segments were excluded. A further reported finding was that TCR beta sequences accurately predicted the HLA-A and HLA-B alleles for most subjects in the first cohort. According to the authors, the approach could potentially be generalized to other disease states and immunological phenotypes. This cohort had only TCR beta chains sequenced, and the lack of alpha or paired-chain data limited which features could be detected.

The sequence was collected from a woman aged 18-29 years in good health and CMV-seropositive. The chain is assembled from TRBV11-3 and TRBJ2-3; a tentative D call is TRBD2 (6 bases match). Sequenced: PBMCs. Read as DNA, the sequence is TGTGCCCCCCGCGGGGCTAGCACAGATACGCAGTATTTT. It specifies CAPRGASTDTQYF. With all but the CDR3 taken from the reference TRBV11-3 and TRBJ2-3 genes, the full variable domain is: EAGVVQSPRYKIIEKKQPVAFWCNPISGHNTLYWYLQNLGQGPELLIRYENEEAVDDSQLPKDRFSAERLKGVDSTLKIQPAELGDSAVYLCAPRGASTDTQYFGPGTRLTVL.